These 19 T cell receptor beta chains were sequenced from one sample in a study of blood T cell repertoires in COVID-19. The repertoire was sequenced with immunoSEQ multiplex PCR; TCRdb's copy has only in-frame clones and lacks some. The table has about 23,000 clones, approximately 90% seen once. Sequenced: peripheral blood. Source of these receptors: a human donor in a cohort sampled during active COVID-19.

The chain joins TRBV2 to TRBJ2-2; D ambiguous. This CDR3 comprises 14 residues. Germline-derived CDR1 and CDR2 are SNHLY and FYNNEI. The V end was cut by 4 bases, the J end by 0 bases, with 6 bases between. CDR3 sequence: CASSGRSNTGELFF. CDR3 sequence (DNA): TGTGCCAGCAGTGGTCGGTCGAACACCGGGGAGCTGTTTTTT.

The chain employs TRBV6-5 and TRBJ2-1; maybe TRBD1 (6 bases). This CDR3 region has 15 residues. Germline V lookup: CDR1 MNHEY, CDR2 SVGAGI. Between the trimmed V and J ends, which lost 4 bases and 0 bases, there was a span of 10 bases. The CDR3 protein is CASSSQGSSYNEQFF. DNA for the CDR3: TGTGCCAGCAGTTCTCAGGGGAGCTCCTACAATGAGCAGTTCTTC.

The rearrangement joins TRBV13 to TRBJ2-1, with D possibly TRBD2 on 6 matching bases. The CDR3 runs to 17 residues. V shed 3 bases and J shed 7 bases, with 22 bases lying between them. Germline V lookup: CDR1 PRHDT, CDR2 FYEKMQ (reference sequence). This CDR3 reads CASSLGRGARSLNEQFF. CDR3 DNA sequence: TGTGCCAGCAGCTTGGGGCGCGGGGCCCGGTCGCTTAATGAGCAGTTCTTC.

V is TRBV9 and J is TRBJ1-1; 11 bases line up with TRBD1. Germline trimming cut 7 bases from V and 3 bases from J; bases unmatched to any gene: 5. This CDR3 is built from 14 residues. Germline lookup yields CDR1 SGDLS and CDR2 YYNGEE. The CDR3 spells CASGQGAKHTEAFF. The DNA for the CDR3 is TGTGCCAGCGGACAGGGGGCGAAACACACTGAAGCTTTCTTT.

There are a few counts of this clone. The chain couples TRBV5-8 to TRBJ1-2; the match to TRBD1 covers 11 bases. V lost 6 bases and J lost 6; bases outside the gene matches: 13. Germline CDR1 is SGHTS and CDR2 is YDEGEE. The CDR3 spans 16 residues. The CDR3: CASTPDRGRYGNGYTF. The CDR3 DNA is TGTGCCAGCACCCCGGACAGGGGGCGCTACGGGAATGGCTACACCTTC.

V gene TRBV27 combines with J gene TRBJ1-3; D is uncertain. The CDR3 loop spans 14 amino acids. V lost 3 bases and J lost 7, with 13 bases in between. Looked up from germline, CDR1 is MNHEY and CDR2 is SMNVEV (reference sequence). In nucleotides, the CDR3 is TGTGCCAGCAGTTTGGGAGGTAAAGGGAACACCATATATTTT. Residues: CASSLGGKGNTIYF.

V and J are TRBV7-9 and TRBJ1-1, with 7 positions matching TRBD1. There are 13 residues in the CDR3. CDR1 and CDR2 from the germline V gene are SEHNR and FQNEAQ (reference sequence). V shed 4 bases and J 8 bases; nucleotides not matched to a gene: 7. The CDR3 loop reads CASSSTGSPEAFF. The CDR3 DNA reads as TGTGCCAGCAGCTCGACAGGGTCGCCCGAAGCTTTCTTT.

This chain connects TRBV2 to TRBJ1-6; D is ambiguous. Trimming shortened V by 5 bases and J by 9 bases, and 14 bases separated the two germline ends. The CDR3 has 14 residues. CDR1 and CDR2 from the germline V gene are SNHLY and FYNNEI. DNA for the CDR3: TGTGCCAGCAGTCGAGACATCACTAGTTCACCCCTCCACTTT. It yields the protein CASSRDITSSPLHF.

The genes are TRBV13 and TRBJ2-1; 9 bases match TRBD2. This CDR3 is 15 amino acids long. CDR1 and CDR2 (germline): PRHDT, FYEKMQ (reference sequence). V lost 1 base and J lost 8; bases outside the gene matches: 6. CDR3 DNA: TGTGCCAGCAGCTTAGCAGGCGGGGGGGCCGATGAGCAGTTCTTC. This sequence encodes CASSLAGGGADEQFF.

V usage is TRBV6-5 and J usage is TRBJ1-5; D is possibly TRBD1 (6 bases). This CDR3 comprises 14 residues. Per germline, CDR1 MNHEY and CDR2 SVGAGI. V shed 6 bases and J shed 5 bases, with 14 bases lying between them. CDR3 in amino acids: CASRTSGGHQPQHF. DNA of the CDR3: TGTGCCAGCAGGACTTCCGGGGGGCATCAGCCCCAGCATTTT.

J is TRBJ2-2 and V is TRBV14; D is ambiguous. The CDR3 is 15 residues long. Germline CDR1 is SGHDN and CDR2 is FVKESK. The ends were cut back, 0 bases at V and 0 bases at J, with 5 bases in the middle. The CDR3 protein is CASSQELANTGELFF. The CDR3 bases are TGTGCCAGCAGCCAAGAATTAGCGAACACCGGGGAGCTGTTTTTT.

V usage is TRBV5-6 and J usage is TRBJ1-1, with 10 positions matching TRBD1. CDR1 and CDR2 (germline): SGHDT, YYEEEE. With 5 bases clipped from V and 11 bases from J, the junction kept 6 bases outside the gene matches. The CDR3 has 12 amino acids. This CDR3 is CASSQTGGFAFF. DNA for the CDR3: TGTGCCAGCAGTCAGACAGGGGGCTTCGCTTTCTTT.

This chain links TRBV5-6 with TRBJ2-7; TRBD1 aligns across 7 bases. Germline-derived CDR1 and CDR2 are SGHDT and YYEEEE. This CDR3 comprises 16 residues. With 4 bases clipped from V and 1 base from J, the junction kept 11 bases outside the gene matches. DNA of the CDR3: TGTGCCAGCAGCCATAGAGTTGAACAGGGGTCCTACGAGCAGTACTTC. This codes for CASSHRVEQGSYEQYF. The whole variable domain, remainder taken from reference TRBV5-6 and TRBJ2-7, is DAGVTQSPTHLIKTRGQQVTLRCSPKSGHDTVSWYQQALGQGPQFIFQYYEEEERQRGNFPDRFSGHQFPNYSSELNVNALLLGDSALYLCASSHRVEQGSYEQYFGPGTRLTVT.

This chain links TRBV14 with TRBJ2-6, with D unclear. The CDR3 is made up of 16 amino acids. V was cut by 0 bases and J by 0 bases, with 6 bases left in between. Germline V gene data show CDR1 as SGHDN and CDR2 as FVKESK. As DNA, the CDR3 is TGTGCCAGCAGCCAAGATTGGAGCTCTGGGGCCAACGTCCTGACTTTC. It encodes CASSQDWSSGANVLTF.

V usage is TRBV4-1 and J usage is TRBJ2-1; possibly TRBD1 for D (5 bases). This CDR3 spans 14 amino acids. Trimming removed 4 bases at V and 6 bases at J, with 13 bases between. Germline V gene sequence: CDR1 MGHRA, CDR2 YSYEKL. CDR3 protein: CASSPPVGRNEQFF. Here the CDR3 DNA reads TGCGCCAGCAGCCCCCCCGTGGGGCGCAATGAGCAGTTCTTC.

V gene TRBV19 combines with J gene TRBJ1-1, with D unclear. CDR1 is LNHDA and CDR2 is SQIVND in the germline V gene (reference sequence). V was shortened by 8 bases and J by 9 bases, with 13 bases between the two germline ends. The CDR3 runs to 11 residues. Here the CDR3 DNA reads TGTGCCAGTCCATCGTGGGAGAAAGCTTTCTTT. Protein sequence: CASPSWEKAFF.

This chain uses TRBV11-2 with TRBJ1-1; D is uncertain. This CDR3 comprises 15 residues. Germline loops: CDR1 SGHAT, CDR2 FQNNGV. V was clipped by 3 bases and J by 4 bases, with 15 bases between them. The CDR3: CASSFLSTGGTEAFF. CDR3 DNA sequence: TGTGCCAGCAGCTTTTTATCAACGGGTGGCACTGAAGCTTTCTTT.

The chain recombines TRBV11-2 with TRBJ1-2; the match to TRBD1 covers 7 bases. V shed 1 base and J 6 bases; nucleotides not matched to a gene: 5. Germline loops: CDR1 SGHAT, CDR2 FQNNGV. The CDR3 covers 14 residues. CDR3 in DNA: TGTGCCAGCAGCTTAGGGCACAGGGGTGATGGCTACACCTTC. Its protein product is CASSLGHRGDGYTF.

This chain connects TRBV15 to TRBJ2-3; D might be TRBD2 (6 bases). The CDR3 sequence is 14 residues long. The germline V gene encodes CDR1 LNHNV and CDR2 YYDKDF (reference sequence). Trimming took 1 base from V and 5 from J, leaving 10 bases between them. In DNA, the CDR3 is TGTGCCACCAGCAGAGCGGGGGAAGGAGATACGCAGTATTTT. Encoded protein: CATSRAGEGDTQYF.